This TCR beta chain was documented in a study of blood T cell repertoires in COVID-19. Sequenced by immunoSEQ multiplex PCR; TCRdb stores in-frame clones only, minus some. The sample has some 260,000 clones; more than 70% are singletons. The CDR3 is 16 amino acids. V lost 4 bases, J lost 6 bases, and 18 bases lay in between. The germline CDR1 and CDR2 sequences are KGHSH and LQKENI. The sequencing input was peripheral blood. This chain uses TRBV18 with TRBJ1-4; unclear D gene. This TCR derives from a woman in her thirties with COVID-19, enrolled during active disease. CDR3 loop: CASSRSPDLVDEKLFF. The CDR3 nucleotides are TGTGCCAGCTCACGATCCCCAGACCTAGTAGATGAAAAACTGTTTTTT. The full variable domain, in which reference TRBV18 and TRBJ1-4 provide the parts outside the CDR3, is NAGVMQNPRHLVRRRGQEARLRCSPMKGHSHVYWYRQLPEEGLKFMVYLQKENIIDESGMPKERFSAEFPKEGPSILRIQQVVRGDSAAYFCASSRSPDLVDEKLFFGSGTQLSVL.